The present T cell receptor beta chain was sequenced within a study of glioma-infiltrating T cells after dendritic cell vaccination. Whole-study context: Autologous tumor lysate was loaded overnight onto monocyte-derived dendritic cells grown about 7 days with IL-4 and GM-CSF.

The PCR used 60 V beta and 13 J beta primers. Some clones are missing from TCRdb's copy, which holds only in-frame ones; the method was immunoSEQ multiplex PCR. The sample consists of around 78,000 clones, around 87% of them appearing once. Germline assignment: CDR1 SGHRS and CDR2 YFSETQ. This CDR3 contains 14 residues. After removal of 5 bases from V and 4 bases from J, the junction contained 8 bases not matched to a gene. Documented time point: after dendritic cell vaccination, including at tumor progression/relapse. PBMC sampling occurred before vaccination, two weeks after the third dose, and at progression.

Specimen: blood, collected after dendritic cell vaccination. The J gene is TRBJ1-1, the V gene TRBV5-1, with 7 bases aligning to TRBD1. This TCR came from a human donor with glioblastoma. The CDR3 spells CASSDRVGSTEAFF. In nucleotides, the CDR3 is TGCGCCAGCAGTGACAGGGTGGGTAGCACTGAAGCTTTCTTT. The full variable domain, with the rest looked up from reference TRBV5-1 and TRBJ1-1, is KAGVTQTPRYLIKTRGQQVTLSCSPISGHRSVSWYQQTPGQGLQFLFEYFSETQRNKGNFPGRFSGRQFSNSRSEMNVSTLELGDSALYLCASSDRVGSTEAFFGQGTRLTVV.